The 21 T cell receptor beta chains in this list originate from one sample, sequenced in a study of breast tumors, draining lymph nodes, adjacent tissues. Samples came from axillary lymph nodes draining the breast cancer. TCRdb re-called the multiplex PCR reads through MiXCR, storing one row per CDR3 protein. Found here are some 130,000 distinct CDR3 sequences, more than 20% of them singletons; the top ten hold roughly 2.7%. The specimen was axillary lymph node tissue. Every receptor here comes from a female donor with breast cancer. Some clones in this sample may be carry-over from other donors' samples.

This clonotype has ten or more counts. The V and J genes are TRBV29-1 and TRBJ1-2, with 7 bases aligning to TRBD1. CDR3 length equals 12 residues. J gave up 3 bases and V 4 bases, and 2 bases lay outside the gene matches. Germline CDR1 and CDR2: SQVTM and ANQGSEA. CDR3 in amino acids: CSVGGTDYGYTF. Written as DNA, the CDR3 is TGCAGCGTTGGGGGGACAGACTATGGCTACACCTTC.

This clonotype has more than one count but fewer than ten. The rearrangement joins TRBV28 to TRBJ1-5; D not certain. The V end lost 8 bases, the J end lost 2 bases, and 19 bases lay between the germline ends. The CDR3 has 16 amino acids. Germline V lookup: CDR1 MDHEN, CDR2 SYDVKM. CDR3 protein: CASRSGRAAGNQPQHF. In DNA, the CDR3 is TGTGCCAGCCGTTCCGGGAGGGCCGCGGGCAATCAGCCCCAGCATTTT.

This sequence joins TRBV18 and TRBJ1-2, with D possibly matching TRBD1 (6 bases). V lost 0 bases, J lost 2 bases, and 7 bases lay in between. CDR1 is KGHSH, CDR2 LQKENI, per germline. There are 14 residues in the CDR3. CDR3: CASSPPDRNYGYTF. The CDR3 DNA reads TGTGCCAGCTCACCACCTGACAGGAACTATGGCTACACCTTC.

In its sample, this clonotype was seen many times. The rearrangement joins TRBV4-1 to TRBJ2-1; D gene uncertain. V shed 1 base and J shed 5 bases, with 6 bases lying between them. Per germline, CDR1 MGHRA and CDR2 YSYEKL. This CDR3 region has 13 residues. The CDR3 spells CASSQVSDNEQFF. The DNA of the CDR3 is TGCGCCAGCAGCCAAGTTTCAGACAATGAGCAGTTCTTC.

This clonotype was observed at least ten times. The rearrangement joins TRBV9 to TRBJ2-2, with D perhaps matching TRBD1 (6 bases). CDR1 and CDR2 (germline): SGDLS, YYNGEE. V lost 3 bases and J lost 3, with 12 bases in between. The CDR3 extends over 15 amino acids. CDR3 nucleotide sequence: TGTGCCAGCAGCGAACAGGGTCGGGACACCGGGGAGCTGTTTTTT. Its translation is CASSEQGRDTGELFF.

Remarks on this clonotype: Since a much larger clone is just one base distant, this may be a read error. This chain uses TRBV6-1 with TRBJ2-7; no clear D gene. Per the germline V gene, CDR1 is MNHNS and CDR2 is SASEGT. This CDR3 region has 13 residues. V lost 6 bases to trimming and J lost 3 bases, with 12 bases between them. The CDR3 loop is CASRKDRNYEQYF. The CDR3 DNA is TGTGCCAGCAGGAAGGACCGAAACTACGAGCAGTACTTC.

This clonotype was counted many times. The V gene is TRBV7-9, the J gene TRBJ2-3; D tentatively fits TRBD1 or TRBD2 (6 bases each). CDR1 and CDR2 (germline): SEHNR, FQNEAQ (reference sequence). The CDR3 spans 14 residues. V lost 5 bases to trimming and J lost 4 bases, with 13 bases between them. The CDR3 sequence is CASSIRRGADTQYF. Here the CDR3 DNA reads TGTGCCAGCAGCATACGTAGGGGGGCAGATACGCAGTATTTT.

This clonotype came up many times. The V and J genes are TRBV19 and TRBJ2-7; D is perhaps TRBD2 (5 bases). Trimming took off 3 bases at V and 1 base at J, with 13 bases between the two ends. The CDR3 loop spans 15 amino acids. Germline CDR1 is LNHDA and CDR2 is SQIVND (reference sequence). The CDR3 nucleotides are TGTGCCAGTAGTATGGAGGCTAGCTCTTCCTACGAGCAGTACTTC. Encoded protein: CASSMEASSSYEQYF.

In regard to this clonotype: With a much larger clone just one base away, this may be a read error. This chain connects TRBV7-9 to TRBJ1-2; possibly TRBD1 for D (5 bases). The germline gives CDR1 SEHNR, CDR2 FQNEAQ (reference sequence). V lost 5 bases and J lost 4, with 11 bases in between. The CDR3 runs to 13 residues. CDR3 in DNA: TGTGCCAGCAGCAGACAGAGTAGCTATGGCTACACCTTC. Its protein product is CASSRQSSYGYTF.

This clonotype was recorded many times. The rearrangement links TRBV11-2 to TRBJ2-5, with 7 bases that match TRBD2. V lost 5 bases to trimming and J lost 5 bases; unmatched junction nucleotides: 5. In germline, CDR1 is SGHAT, CDR2 FQNNGV. The CDR3 contains 13 residues. CDR3 loop: CASSRGRVETQYF. CDR3 bases: TGTGCCAGCAGCCGGGGGAGGGTGGAGACCCAGTACTTC.

The gene calls are TRBV28 and TRBJ2-7; no definite D call. The CDR3 has 12 residues. Deletions cut 3 bases from V and 6 bases from J, with 9 bases between. Per the germline V gene, CDR1 is MDHEN and CDR2 is SYDVKM. The CDR3 sequence is CASSFAVGEQYF. Written as DNA, the CDR3 is TGTGCCAGCAGTTTTGCGGTCGGCGAGCAGTACTTC.

This rearrangement joins TRBV14 to TRBJ2-7, with TRBD2 identical over 7 bases. The germline V gene has CDR1 SGHDN and CDR2 FVKESK. CDR3 size: 14 residues. V was pared by 4 bases and J by 0 bases, with 3 bases of the junction left unmatched. The CDR3: CASSLGDYSYEQYF. As DNA, the CDR3 is TGTGCCAGCAGCCTAGGGGACTACTCCTACGAGCAGTACTTC. The variable domain in full, with the rest retrieved from reference TRBV14 and TRBJ2-7, is EAGVTQFPSHSVIEKGQTVTLRCDPISGHDNLYWYRRVMGKEIKFLLHFVKESKQDESGMPNNRFLAERTGGTYSTLKVQPAELEDSGVYFCASSLGDYSYEQYFGPGTRLTVT.

This clonotype was seen many times. The gene calls are TRBV12-3 or TRBV12-4 and TRBJ2-2; 11 nucleotides match TRBD2. V shed 6 bases, J shed 3 bases, and the junction held 3 bases outside the gene matches. The CDR3 loop spans 15 amino acids. CDR3 residues: CASRRLAGYTGELFF. CDR3 DNA sequence: TGTGCCAGCAGACGACTAGCGGGATACACCGGGGAGCTGTTTTTT.

Regarding this clonotype: This may come from a read error, since a much larger clone is one base off. The chain is built from TRBV6-1 and TRBJ2-7; no definite D call. Germline V CDR1 and CDR2: MNHNS, SASEGT. This CDR3 is built from 11 residues. CDR3 sequence reads: CASRAFYERYF. CDR3 sequence (DNA): TGTGCCAGCAGGGCATTTTACGAGCGGTACTTC.

This clonotype occurred many times. The chain links TRBV9 to TRBJ2-5, with 7 bases aligning to TRBD1. Germline V gene sequence: CDR1 SGDLS, CDR2 YYNGEE. This CDR3 spans 14 amino acids. Trimming removed 4 bases from V and 5 bases from J; junction bases left unmatched: 8. The CDR3 region has the DNA TGTGCCAGCAGCCCAGGGACAGCCGGGGAGACCCAGTACTTC. This encodes CASSPGTAGETQYF.

This clonotype has ten or more counts. The V call is TRBV5-6, the J call TRBJ2-1; 7 bases fit TRBD1. Trimming took 3 bases from V and 7 from J; bases not matched to a gene: 10. CDR3 length: 15 amino acids. Germline V CDR1 and CDR2: SGHDT, YYEEEE. The CDR3 nucleotides are TGTGCCAGCAGCTCGGACGCCAGGGGGATGAATGAGCAGTTCTTC. Protein product: CASSSDARGMNEQFF. The full variable domain, in which reference TRBV5-6 and TRBJ2-1 provide the parts outside the CDR3, is DAGVTQSPTHLIKTRGQQVTLRCSPKSGHDTVSWYQQALGQGPQFIFQYYEEEERQRGNFPDRFSGHQFPNYSSELNVNALLLGDSALYLCASSSDARGMNEQFFGPGTRLTVL.

This clonotype was seen ten or more times. This chain uses TRBV6-1 with TRBJ1-5; 7 bases align to TRBD1. With 1 base clipped from V and 6 bases from J, the junction kept 6 bases outside the gene matches. Germline-derived CDR1 and CDR2 are MNHNS and SASEGT. The CDR3 length is 15 residues. The CDR3 reads CASSEGQGIPQPQHF. The CDR3, as DNA: TGTGCCAGCAGTGAAGGACAGGGAATCCCTCAGCCCCAGCATTTT.

Concerning this clonotype: This may arise from a read error, as a much more abundant clone is one base away. The conserved phenylalanine or tryptophan normally closing the CDR3 is absent here, so this likely arose from a read error. The genes are TRBV19 and TRBJ2-2; 7 bases are shared with TRBD1. Per germline, CDR1 LNHDA and CDR2 SQIVND (reference sequence). CDR3 length: 14 amino acids. V was pared by 5 bases and J by 5 bases, with 5 bases of the junction left unmatched. CDR3 nucleotides: TGTGCCAGTAGTGTACAGGGGAGAACCGGGGAGCTGTTTCTT. It specifies CASSVQGRTGELFL.

This clonotype showed up many times. V and J are TRBV12-3 or TRBV12-4 and TRBJ2-1; 8 bases are shared with TRBD2. V lost 7 bases to trimming and J lost 9 bases; unmatched junction nucleotides: 2. This CDR3 comprises 11 residues. For the CDR3, the DNA is TGTGCCAGCAAGCGGGGGACTGAGCAGTTCTTC. The encoded protein is CASKRGTEQFF.

This clonotype has at least ten counts. The rearrangement joins TRBV5-1 to TRBJ2-7; weak D call: TRBD1 (5 bases). The V and J ends lost 0 bases and 5 bases respectively, with 15 bases between them. This CDR3 contains 15 residues. CDR1 is SGHRS, CDR2 YFSETQ, per germline. CDR3: CASSLADSSVDEQYF. As DNA, the CDR3 is TGCGCCAGCAGCTTGGCCGACAGCTCGGTGGACGAGCAGTACTTC.

This clonotype appeared many times. The chain recombines TRBV28 with TRBJ2-7; D may be TRBD1 (5 bases). The CDR3 sequence is 14 residues long. V gave up 1 base and J gave up 2 bases, with 9 bases separating them. Germline V gene sequence: CDR1 MDHEN, CDR2 SYDVKM. The CDR3 DNA reads TGTGCCAGCAGTTTATTAGGGGCAGCCTACGAGCAGTACTTC. As protein: CASSLLGAAYEQYF.